Shown below are 4 T cell receptor beta chains from a single sample sequenced in a study of cytomegalovirus exposure and HLA in healthy donors (dated by TCRdb to 2015 to 2018). The library came from the immunoSEQ multiplex PCR assay. For the multiplex PCR, a mixture combining 60 forward primers for TCR Vbeta segments and 13 reverse primers for TCR Jbeta segments was used. Imported from immuneACCESS, the table was reduced by TCRdb to in-frame sequences with V and J called. These copies leave out some clones; in studies compared against another copy, an unresolved V gene accounts for under half, and the cause of the remainder is not known. This sample comprises around 120,000 clones, 65% of them detected only once. The ten largest clones capture around 4% of the sample. Sequencing was performed on PBMCs. Receptors were obtained from a man aged 30-40 years in good health and CMV-seropositive.

This clone was seen a handful of times. The sample holds other DNA sequences that translate to the same CDR3. This sequence joins TRBV19 and TRBJ2-1, with 10 bases matching TRBD2. J lost 1 base, V lost 5 bases, and 5 bases had no gene match. The CDR3 has 16 residues. CDR1 LNHDA and CDR2 SQIVND come from the germline V gene (reference sequence). The CDR3 region has the DNA TGTGCCAGTAGTCCGTCTAGCGGGGGTTCCTACAATGAGCAGTTCTTC. It specifies CASSPSSGGSYNEQFF.

The rearrangement joins TRBV5-5 to TRBJ1-2; 9 nucleotides agree with TRBD1. The germline V gene encodes CDR1 SGHKS and CDR2 YYEKEE (reference sequence). The junction had 10 bases not matched to a gene; V was cut back by 4 bases and J by 6 bases. This CDR3 region has 15 residues. The CDR3 DNA is TGTGCCAGCAGCACCCGACAGGGGACAGGGAATGGCTACACCTTC. Amino acids: CASSTRQGTGNGYTF.

The gene calls are TRBV18 and TRBJ2-2; TRBD2 might be the D (6 bases). The CDR3 runs to 16 residues. The V gene's germline CDR1 is KGHSH and CDR2 LQKENI. V was clipped by 3 bases and J by 1 base, with 12 bases between them. Here the CDR3 DNA reads TGTGCCAGCTCACCCCCGACTAGTGAGAACACCGGGGAGCTGTTTTTT. Amino acid sequence: CASSPPTSENTGELFF.

This chain connects TRBV6-5 to TRBJ1-1, with TRBD1 identical over 7 bases. Germline CDR1 is MNHEY and CDR2 is SVGAGI. The V segment lost 9 bases and the J segment 6 bases; nucleotides outside the gene matches: 4. The CDR3 spans 11 residues. The CDR3 region has the DNA TGTGCCAGTTTTACAGGGGCTGAAGCTTTCTTT. Translation: CASFTGAEAFF.